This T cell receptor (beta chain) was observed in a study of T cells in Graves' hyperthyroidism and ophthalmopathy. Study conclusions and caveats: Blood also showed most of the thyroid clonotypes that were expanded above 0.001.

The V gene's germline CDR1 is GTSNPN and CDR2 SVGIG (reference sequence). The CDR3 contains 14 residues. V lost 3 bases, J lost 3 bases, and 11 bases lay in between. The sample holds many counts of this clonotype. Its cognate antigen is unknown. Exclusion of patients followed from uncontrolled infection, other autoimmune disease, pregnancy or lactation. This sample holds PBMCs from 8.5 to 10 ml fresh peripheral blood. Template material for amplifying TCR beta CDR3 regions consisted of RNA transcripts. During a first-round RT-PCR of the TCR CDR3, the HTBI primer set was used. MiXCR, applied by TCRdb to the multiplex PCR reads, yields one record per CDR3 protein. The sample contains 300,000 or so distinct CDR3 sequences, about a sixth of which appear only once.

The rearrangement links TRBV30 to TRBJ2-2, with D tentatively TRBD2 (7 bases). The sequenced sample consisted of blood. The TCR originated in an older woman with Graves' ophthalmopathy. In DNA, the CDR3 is TGTGCCTGGAGAACAGGGAGGGACACCGGGGAGCTGTTTTTT. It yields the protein CAWRTGRDTGELFF.